Below are 17 T cell receptor beta chains sequenced from a single sample in a study of CD8+ T cells in alopecia areata (dated by TCRdb to the late 2010s). Library method: the immunoSEQ multiplex PCR assay. For TCR sequencing, RNA was extracted from every sample and reverse transcribed into cDNA to serve as template. The clones in this table, taken by TCRdb from immuneACCESS, are in-frame only. Not every clone is retained; where verified, under half of the shortfall comes from an unresolved V gene, and the cause of the rest is unknown. Across this sample there are roughly 220,000 clones, with roughly two fifths seen only once. The leading ten clones occupy roughly 0.5% of the sample. What the treatment or condition label conveys for this sample: oral pan-JAK inhibitor, 5-10 mg twice daily. Sequenced here: CD4+ T cells sorted from blood, sampled at roughly week 30, from a patient treated with tofacitinib. These TCRs come from a human donor with alopecia areata.

This chain uses TRBV28 with TRBJ1-4, with TRBD1 matching over 7 bases. With V trimmed by 7 bases and J by 5 bases, 16 bases remained unmatched. The CDR3 is made up of 17 amino acids. Germline V lookup: CDR1 MDHEN, CDR2 SYDVKM. CDR3 DNA sequence: TGTGCCAGCACCCATGGGGGGCTTTTGACAGGGAATGAAAAACTGTTTTTT. This translates into CASTHGGLLTGNEKLFF.

This chain connects TRBV23-1 to TRBJ1-1; D perhaps matches TRBD1 (6 bases). TRBV23-1 is an open reading frame, and its role is uncertain. Trimming took off 3 bases at V and 0 bases at J, with 20 bases between the two ends. This CDR3 contains 18 residues. The CDR3 DNA follows: TGCGCCAGCAGTCACTCCGGGACACTATCTGACTTGAACACTGAAGCTTTCTTT. Translation gives CASSHSGTLSDLNTEAFF.

CDR3 protein: CASSFYGSHQYNEQFF. The CDR3, as DNA: TGTGCCAGCAGCTTTTACGGGAGCCACCAATACAATGAGCAGTTCTTC. The V gene is TRBV7-9, the J gene TRBJ2-1, with D possibly matching TRBD2 (6 bases). Germline CDR1 reads SEHNR; CDR2 reads FQNEAQ (reference sequence). The CDR3 covers 16 residues. Between the trimmed V and J ends, which lost 3 bases and 4 bases, there was a span of 16 bases.

This clone was seen only a few times. The chain recombines TRBV2 with TRBJ1-4; D is perhaps TRBD1 (6 bases). Germline V CDR1 and CDR2: SNHLY, FYNNEI. This CDR3 has 14 amino acids. V was cut by 6 bases and J by 1 base, with 9 bases left in between. The CDR3 protein is CASSHRETNEKLFF. CDR3 nucleotides: TGTGCCAGCAGCCACAGGGAAACTAATGAAAAACTGTTTTTT. The variable domain in full, with the rest retrieved from reference TRBV2 and TRBJ1-4, is EPEVTQTPSHQVTQMGQEVILRCVPISNHLYFYWYRQILGQKVEFLVSFYNNEISEKSEIFDDQFSVERPDGSNFTLKIRSTKLEDSAMYFCASSHRETNEKLFFGSGTQLSVL.

The J gene is TRBJ2-5, the V gene TRBV5-1, with 9 bases that match TRBD2. Germline trimming cut 0 bases from V and 5 bases from J; bases unmatched to any gene: 11. The CDR3 length is 17 residues. Germline CDR1 SGHRS, CDR2 YFSETQ. The CDR3 DNA reads as TGCGCCAGCAGCTTGGCTAGCGGGACTACCCCAGGGGAGACCCAGTACTTC. Translating gives CASSLASGTTPGETQYF.

In its sample, this clone was seen a few times. The chain carries TRBV5-4 and TRBJ2-1, with 11 bases identical to TRBD2. The germline gives CDR1 SGHNT, CDR2 YYREEE (reference sequence). With 1 base clipped from V and 6 bases from J, the junction kept 6 bases outside the gene matches. This CDR3 comprises 16 residues. CDR3 region: CASSLILTSGTNEQFF. CDR3 nucleotide sequence: TGTGCCAGCAGCTTGATTTTGACTAGCGGGACCAATGAGCAGTTCTTC.

The sample holds a few counts of this clone. The chain joins TRBV29-1 to TRBJ2-2; D remains unclear. The CDR3 is 13 amino acids. The V gene lost 7 bases and the J gene lost 5 bases, with 14 bases spanning the gap. The germline V gene has CDR1 SQVTM and CDR2 ANQGSEA. Written as DNA, the CDR3 is TGCAGCGCCGGAAGGGCTCCAACCGGGGAGCTGTTTTTT. Protein: CSAGRAPTGELFF.

A few counts support this clone. DNA for the CDR3: TGTGCCTGGGGACAAAGTGGACAGTTCAATCAGCCCCAGCATTTT. Protein sequence: CAWGQSGQFNQPQHF. The chain has TRBV30 and TRBJ1-5; possible D gene TRBD1, 6 bases. Germline assignment: CDR1 GTSNPN and CDR2 SVGIG (reference sequence). Trimming removed 5 bases at V and 3 bases at J, with 17 bases between. This CDR3 is built from 15 residues.

In its sample, this clone was seen a few times. The chain joins TRBV6-5 to TRBJ2-7, with D perhaps TRBD1 (6 bases). The CDR3 length is 14 residues. Trimming took 6 bases from V and 5 from J, leaving 17 bases between them. Germline CDR1 reads MNHEY; CDR2 reads SVGAGI. The CDR3 loop reads CASRRQGSVHEQYF. CDR3 sequence (DNA): TGTGCCAGCAGACGTCAGGGGAGTGTACACGAGCAGTACTTC.

The V and J genes are TRBV9 and TRBJ2-4, with 9 nucleotides matching TRBD1. Germline CDR1 and CDR2: SGDLS and YYNGEE. The J segment lost 14 bases and the V segment lost 0 bases, leaving 3 bases of the junction unmatched. The CDR3 length is 12 residues. CDR3 bases: TGTGCCAGCAGCGTAGGGACAGGGGAGAAGTACTTC. This codes for CASSVGTGEKYF.

V and J are TRBV4-1 and TRBJ2-2; D call uncertain. The V end was cut by 1 base, the J end by 5 bases, with 8 bases between. This CDR3 contains 14 residues. Germline CDR1 is MGHRA and CDR2 is YSYEKL. CDR3 region: CASSQVTVTGELFF. Here the CDR3 DNA reads TGCGCCAGCAGCCAAGTGACGGTTACCGGGGAGCTGTTTTTT.

The chain joins TRBV19 to TRBJ2-1; 11 bases match TRBD2. Looked up from germline, CDR1 is LNHDA and CDR2 is SQIVND (reference sequence). With 6 bases clipped from V and 3 bases from J, the junction kept 7 bases outside the gene matches. The CDR3 consists of 16 residues. In DNA form, the CDR3 reads TGTGCCAGTAGACCCACCGGGACTAGCGGCTACAATGAGCAGTTCTTC. This encodes CASRPTGTSGYNEQFF.

The rearrangement joins TRBV7-2 to TRBJ1-2; D remains ambiguous. V was clipped by 2 bases and J by 8 bases, with 15 bases between them. Germline CDR1 and CDR2: SGHTA and FQGNSA. The CDR3 loop spans 14 amino acids. CDR3 amino acids: CASSLLSRVNGYTF. For the CDR3, the DNA is TGTGCCAGCAGCTTACTCAGCCGGGTAAACGGCTACACCTTC.

This chain connects TRBV4-1 to TRBJ2-1, with a tentative D call TRBD1 (6 bases). Germline loops: CDR1 MGHRA, CDR2 YSYEKL. The V end was cut by 2 bases, the J end by 7 bases, with 12 bases between. CDR3 length: 14 amino acids. CDR3 bases: TGCGCCAGCAGCCAACCGGGGACACGGAATGAGCAGTTCTTC. This gives the protein CASSQPGTRNEQFF.

The genes are TRBV5-4 and TRBJ1-2; the match to TRBD1 covers 7 bases. The ends lost 0 bases at V and 3 bases at J; junction bases unmatched: 11. This CDR3 spans 17 amino acids. Germline V lookup: CDR1 SGHNT, CDR2 YYREEE (reference sequence). The chain's CDR3 is CASSLVTGRHPYYGYTF. Written as DNA, the CDR3 is TGTGCCAGCAGCTTGGTGACAGGGAGACATCCTTACTATGGCTACACCTTC. Complete variable domain (other parts from reference TRBV5-4 and TRBJ1-2): ETGVTQSPTHLIKTRGQQVTLRCSSQSGHNTVSWYQQALGQGPQFIFQYYREEENGRGNFPPRFSGLQFPNYSSELNVNALELDDSALYLCASSLVTGRHPYYGYTFGSGTRLTVV.

The gene calls are TRBV6-5 and TRBJ1-5; no definite D call. The germline V and J ends were trimmed by 4 bases and 4 bases, with 14 bases remaining between them. This CDR3 has 15 residues. The V gene's germline CDR1 is MNHEY and CDR2 SVGAGI. DNA of the CDR3: TGTGCCAGCAGTTCGACCGACACTGCAAATCAGCCCCAGCATTTT. As protein: CASSSTDTANQPQHF.

The rearrangement joins TRBV12-5 to TRBJ1-2, with D unresolved. CDR3 length equals 13 residues. V was pared by 7 bases and J by 6 bases, with 15 bases between. CDR1 LGHNT and CDR2 FRNRAP come from the germline V gene. CDR3 sequence: CASAFTPYDGYTF. The CDR3 DNA sequence: TGTGCTAGTGCGTTCACACCATACGATGGCTACACCTTC.